The 20 T cell receptor beta chains reported below all come from one sample, sequenced in a study of blood T cell repertoires in COVID-19 (dated by TCRdb to 2020 to 2022). Library generation was performed with the immunoSEQ multiplex PCR assay. TCRdb obtained this table from immuneACCESS and retained in-frame rearrangements with V and J assigned. These tables miss some clones; where compared with another copy, unresolved V genes account for less than half of the shortfall, and the remainder is unexplained. This sample lists about 220,000 clones; approximately 89% were detected once. The biggest ten clones account for roughly 2.4% of the sample. Sequencing was carried out using PBMCs or T cells enriched from blood (not recorded which). Every receptor here comes from a woman in her thirties or forties with acute COVID-19.

V gene TRBV19 combines with J gene TRBJ1-5; 7 positions match TRBD1. The CDR3 has 14 amino acids. Germline V lookup: CDR1 LNHDA, CDR2 SQIVND (reference sequence). Trimming took 2 bases from V and 9 from J; bases not matched to a gene: 7. For the CDR3, the DNA is TGTGCCAGTAGTATAAGACAGGGATTGCCGCCCCAGCATTTT. Translated, it gives CASSIRQGLPPQHF.

J is TRBJ2-5 and V is TRBV5-8; D remains ambiguous. The germline V gene encodes CDR1 SGHTS and CDR2 YDEGEE. Between the trimmed V and J ends, which lost 4 bases and 2 bases, there was a span of 15 bases. The CDR3 has 15 residues. The CDR3 is CASSRRLRGQETQYF. The CDR3 nucleotides are TGTGCCAGCAGCCGCCGTCTCCGAGGTCAAGAGACCCAGTACTTC.

The rearrangement joins TRBV7-2 to TRBJ2-4, with TRBD1 identical over 9 bases. This CDR3 spans 14 amino acids. The V gene end was trimmed by 3 bases and the J gene end by 6 bases; junction bases not matched to a gene: 3. Germline CDR1 reads SGHTA; CDR2 reads FQGNSA. CDR3 nucleotide sequence: TGTGCCAGCAGCTTTAGGGACAGGGCAAACATTCAGTACTTC. Residues: CASSFRDRANIQYF.

This chain links TRBV9 with TRBJ2-3; 12 nucleotides line up with TRBD2. This CDR3 comprises 19 residues. In germline, CDR1 is SGDLS, CDR2 YYNGEE. V lost 2 bases, J lost 6 bases, and 16 bases stayed unmatched. CDR3 in amino acids: CASSVRPSGRATLTDTQYF. The CDR3 DNA reads as TGTGCCAGCAGCGTTAGGCCTAGCGGGAGGGCCACTTTAACCGATACGCAGTATTTT.

The chain's CDR3 is CASSQDGRADTQYF. DNA of the CDR3: TGCGCCAGCAGCCAAGATGGGAGGGCTGATACGCAGTATTTT. The gene calls are TRBV4-3 and TRBJ2-3; TRBD2 aligns across 7 bases. Germline CDR1 is LGHNA and CDR2 is YSLEER. This CDR3 is built from 14 residues. V was pared by 0 bases and J by 6 bases, with 3 bases of the junction left unmatched.

The rearrangement uses TRBV15 and TRBJ1-2; 8 positions match TRBD1. CDR1 and CDR2 (germline): LNHNV, YYDKDF (reference sequence). With V trimmed by 5 bases and J by 8 bases, 4 bases remained unmatched. The CDR3 runs to 12 residues. The CDR3 protein is CATSLRQGGYTF. CDR3 in DNA: TGTGCCACCAGCCTCCGACAGGGGGGCTACACCTTC.

CDR3 in amino acids: CASSETGQGHAFF. Here the CDR3 DNA reads TGCGCCAGCAGTGAGACCGGACAGGGGCATGCTTTCTTT. The J gene is TRBJ1-1, the V gene TRBV10-2, with 9 positions matching TRBD1. Trimming at V came to 2 bases and at J to 11 bases, leaving 6 bases not matched to a gene. Per germline, CDR1 WSHSY and CDR2 SAAADI. The CDR3 is 13 amino acids.

The DNA for the CDR3 is TGCGCCAGCAGCTTAACCGCAGGGGGCTACAATGAGCAGTTCTTC. Encoded protein: CASSLTAGGYNEQFF. The rearrangement links TRBV5-1 to TRBJ2-1, with 7 bases matching TRBD1. V dropped 2 bases and J dropped 3; count of bases not matched to a gene: 5. Germline V lookup: CDR1 SGHRS, CDR2 YFSETQ. There are 15 residues in the CDR3. The complete variable domain, with remaining parts taken from reference TRBV5-1 and TRBJ2-1, reads KAGVTQTPRYLIKTRGQQVTLSCSPISGHRSVSWYQQTPGQGLQFLFEYFSETQRNKGNFPGRFSGRQFSNSRSEMNVSTLELGDSALYLCASSLTAGGYNEQFFGPGTRLTVL.

This chain connects TRBV12-5 to TRBJ2-7; 10 bases align to TRBD1. V lost 0 bases to trimming and J lost 3 bases; unmatched junction nucleotides: 5. Germline loops: CDR1 LGHNT, CDR2 FRNRAP. The CDR3 extends over 16 amino acids. CDR3 sequence: CASGLVRGQGLYEQYV. For the CDR3, the DNA is TGTGCTAGTGGTTTGGTACGGGGACAGGGGCTCTACGAGCAGTACGTC.

The CDR3 DNA reads as TGTGCCTGGAACGCCGAAAAGACACCCATATATTTT. This encodes CAWNAEKTPIYF. The chain combines TRBV30 with TRBJ1-3, with D unresolved. This CDR3 is built from 12 residues. Looked up from germline, CDR1 is GTSNPN and CDR2 is SVGIG (reference sequence). V dropped 4 bases and J dropped 11 bases, with 15 bases sitting between them.

The chain employs TRBV5-1 and TRBJ1-5, with D possibly TRBD1 on 6 matching bases. The CDR3 sequence is 15 residues long. Looked up from germline, CDR1 is SGHRS and CDR2 is YFSETQ. Trimming took 1 base from V and 6 from J, leaving 14 bases between them. The CDR3, as DNA: TGCGCCAGCAGCTTGACAGGGCTCTTGAGTCAGCCCCAGCATTTT. Translated, it gives CASSLTGLLSQPQHF.

The rearrangement links TRBV4-2 to TRBJ1-5; D call uncertain. Germline CDR1 LGHNA, CDR2 YNFKEQ. Trimming stripped 1 base from V and 0 bases from J, with 7 bases between. CDR3 length: 15 residues. CDR3 in amino acids: CASSQGHNSNQPQHF. Written as DNA, the CDR3 is TGTGCCAGCAGCCAAGGGCATAATAGCAATCAGCCCCAGCATTTT.

The rearrangement joins TRBV2 to TRBJ1-4, with 10 bases fitting TRBD1. Trimming cost V 5 bases and J 8 bases; bases outside gene matches: 5. The germline V gene encodes CDR1 SNHLY and CDR2 FYNNEI. The CDR3 is made up of 14 amino acids. The CDR3 loop reads CASSRQGAREKLFF. CDR3 bases: TGTGCCAGCAGTCGACAGGGGGCGCGAGAAAAACTGTTTTTT.

V usage is TRBV19 and J usage is TRBJ2-3; D may be TRBD1 (5 bases). Looked up from germline, CDR1 is LNHDA and CDR2 is SQIVND (reference sequence). The CDR3 has 14 residues. V shed 5 bases and J shed 5 bases, with 14 bases lying between them. The CDR3 sequence is CASSFGADLDTQYF. CDR3 bases: TGTGCCAGTAGTTTTGGGGCGGATTTAGATACGCAGTATTTT.

This clone was seen a single time. This chain joins TRBV7-6 and TRBJ1-6; D gene unclear. Trimming stripped 2 bases from V and 0 bases from J, with 8 bases between. The CDR3 is 16 residues long. Per germline, CDR1 SGHVS and CDR2 FNYEAQ. The CDR3 sequence is CASSLTQSSYNSPLHF. CDR3 coding DNA: TGTGCCAGCAGCTTAACACAGAGCTCCTATAATTCACCCCTCCACTTT.

CDR3 protein: CASSWISGGYEQYF. As DNA, the CDR3 is TGTGCCAGCAGTTGGATTAGCGGGGGCTACGAGCAGTACTTC. The chain couples TRBV27 to TRBJ2-7; 9 bases fit TRBD2. The junction had 4 bases not matched to a gene; V was cut back by 4 bases and J by 3 bases. This CDR3 spans 14 amino acids. Germline loops: CDR1 MNHEY, CDR2 SMNVEV (reference sequence).

The rearrangement links TRBV2 to TRBJ1-5; D might be TRBD1 (5 bases). The V gene's germline CDR1 is SNHLY and CDR2 FYNNEI. There are 13 residues in the CDR3. Between the trimmed V and J ends, which lost 6 bases and 4 bases, there was a span of 10 bases. Written as DNA, the CDR3 is TGTGCCAGCAGACAGGCGCTTAATCAGCCCCAGCATTTT. This translates into CASRQALNQPQHF.

V usage is TRBV27 and J usage is TRBJ2-1, with 8 bases aligning to TRBD2. Trimming removed 0 bases from V and 3 bases from J; junction bases left unmatched: 19. From germline, CDR1 is MNHEY and CDR2 SMNVEV (reference sequence). The CDR3 sequence is 21 residues long. The CDR3 spells CASSLSLGGRIGRAGYNEQFF. CDR3 nucleotide sequence: TGTGCCAGCAGTTTATCGTTAGGGGGAAGAATCGGGAGGGCCGGCTACAATGAGCAGTTCTTC.

CDR3: CASSRDTGPYGYTF. The CDR3 bases are TGTGCCAGCAGCCGGGATACAGGGCCCTATGGCTACACCTTC. This chain connects TRBV14 to TRBJ1-2; D might be TRBD1 (6 bases). The V end lost 4 bases, the J end lost 4 bases, and 13 bases lay between the germline ends. From germline, CDR1 is SGHDN and CDR2 FVKESK. The CDR3 has 14 residues.

The chain has TRBV5-4 and TRBJ1-1; the D gene is possibly TRBD1 (5 bases). Trimming removed 5 bases at V and 1 base at J, with 9 bases between. This CDR3 is 13 amino acids long. CDR1 is SGHNT and CDR2 is YYREEE in the germline V gene (reference sequence). Here the CDR3 reads CASRLQENTEAFF. The CDR3 DNA is TGTGCCAGCAGACTACAGGAGAACACTGAAGCTTTCTTT.